This TCR beta chain originates from a study of cytomegalovirus exposure and HLA in healthy donors. Study-level results: Published work reported that the classifier diagnosed cytomegalovirus status with high specificity and sensitivity. As confirmed in vitro, three CMV-associated chains were specific for CMV antigens. Whilst most TCR sequences proved rare, a subset of public TCRs occurred across many donors.

Vbeta (60) and Jbeta (13) primers were used in the PCR. The assay was immunoSEQ multiplex PCR, and TCRdb's table has in-frame clones only and misses some. The sample shows roughly 130,000 clones, approximately 84% of them seen only once. Details on this clone: Its antigen is as yet unknown. One end of the junction is discordant with germline, which a read error may explain.

There are 17 residues in the CDR3. Germline lookup yields CDR1 SEHNR and CDR2 FQNEAQ (reference sequence). The chain employs TRBV7-9 and TRBJ2-1; D is unresolved. The sequenced sample was PBMCs. This receptor was taken from a boy between 2 and 10 years old in good health and CMV-seronegative. The CDR3 here is CSSTTSVQPSPYNEQFF. CDR3 sequence (DNA): TGTTCCAGCACCACCAGTGTGCAACCCTCACCTTACAATGAGCAGTTCTTC.